These T cell receptor beta chains were read from a single sample in a study of early T cells in non-severe SARS-CoV-2 infection. TCRdb called the 5' RACE reads again in MiXCR, with one record for every CDR3 protein. This sample carries 30,000 to 45,000 distinct CDR3 sequences, roughly 4% of them seen once, and the ten largest clones take less than 12%. Sequences were obtained from whole blood. Source of these receptors: an adult who was a healthcare worker with PCR-confirmed SARS-CoV-2 infection or an uninfected control (not recorded which). Both conserved end residues are part of each CDR3. The D gene is left open where the match is weak. The size entry is marked missing in some rows and otherwise reads once, few, many or a size class.

>many|TRBJ1-1|TRBV19|TRBD1
TGTGCCAGTACCCCTACTCCAATACAGGGGACTGAAGCTTTCTTT
CASTPTPIQGTEAFF
>many|TRBJ2-3|TRBV24-1|TRBD1
TGTGCCACCAGTGATACTAACCCCCGGACAGGGGGCGCAGATACGCAGTATTTT
CATSDTNPRTGGADTQYF
>many|TRBJ1-2|TRBV5-4|TRBD1
TGTGCCAGCAGCCTCCGGACAGGGTTCCTCTATGGCTACACCTTC
CASSLRTGFLYGYTF
>many|TRBJ2-3|TRBV7-2|-
TGTGCCAGCAGCTTAGATTTCCCACGGGGCGGAGATACGCAGTATTTT
CASSLDFPRGGDTQYF
>-|TRBJ1-2|TRBV10-2|-
TGCGCCAGCAGTGACCCTGGGGGGGACGGCTACACCTTC
CASSDPGGDGYTF
>many|TRBJ1-5|TRBV7-9|TRBD1
TGTGCCAGCAGCGGACAGGGTAGCAATCAGCCCCAGCATTTT
CASSGQGSNQPQHF
>many|TRBJ1-1|TRBV28|-
TGTGCCAGCAGTTCCCCGGGGGGTGGCACTGAAGCTTTCTTT
CASSSPGGGTEAFF
>-|TRBJ2-3|TRBV29-1|TRBD2
TGCAGCGTTGTGACTAGCGGGAGGGGAATCACAGATACGCAGTATTTT
CSVVTSGRGITDTQYF
>-|TRBJ2-1|TRBV20-1|-
TGCAGTGCGGGCTCCTCAATTTTGAATGAGCAGTTCTTC
CSAGSSILNEQFF
>many|TRBJ2-1|TRBV20-1|TRBD1
TGCAGTGCTAAAACCGGGACAGAAAATTCCAATGAGCAGTTCTTC
CSAKTGTENSNEQFF
>few|TRBJ2-7|TRBV20-1|TRBD2
TGCAGTGCTAGAGATACAATTCCAGCGGGAGGAGGGTACTACGAGCAGTACTTC
CSARDTIPAGGGYYEQYF
>many|TRBJ2-3|TRBV11-2|-
TGTGCCAGCAGCCCCCCCTCTAGCCGGCGGGATACGCAGTATTTT
CASSPPSSRRDTQYF
>many|TRBJ2-3|TRBV6-5|-
TGTGCCAGCAAGCTTCTAGCAATAACAGATACGCAGTATTTT
CASKLLAITDTQYF
>many|TRBJ2-7|TRBV29-1|-
TGCAGCGTCGGCGGGGCGACCTACGAGCAGTACTTC
CSVGGATYEQYF
>-|TRBJ1-2|TRBV4-1|-
TGCGCCAGCAGCCAAGACCCGGGACGGCCCTATGGCTACACCTTC
CASSQDPGRPYGYTF
>-|TRBJ2-4|TRBV4-3|TRBD2
TGCGCCAGCAGCCAAGTAGTACGGGAGGAGGTCAAAAACATTCAGTACTTC
CASSQVVREEVKNIQYF
>many|TRBJ2-1|TRBV7-2|TRBD1
TGTGCCAGCAGCTGGGGACAGGGGGATGGTGAGCAGTTCTTC
CASSWGQGDGEQFF
>many|TRBJ2-5|TRBV4-2|TRBD2
TGTGCCAGCAGCCAGACTAGCGGGAGGGCCGAGACCCAGTACTTC
CASSQTSGRAETQYF
>many|TRBJ2-1|TRBV7-9|-
TGTGCCAGCAGCTCTACAACGAGAACATTCGGAGATGAGCAGTTCTTC
CASSSTTRTFGDEQFF
>many|TRBJ2-3|TRBV7-2|TRBD1
TGTGCCAGGACAGGGCCCAGCACAGATACGCAGTATTTT
CARTGPSTDTQYF
>many|TRBJ2-1|TRBV20-1|-
TGCAGTGCTTCCAGACCCTCCTCCTACAATGAGCAGTTCTTC
CSASRPSSYNEQFF
>many|TRBJ2-7|TRBV6-5|TRBD2
TGTGCCAGCAGTTTGTCTAGCGGGAGTTTAACCTACGAGCAGTACTTC
CASSLSSGSLTYEQYF
>many|TRBJ2-1|TRBV29-1|-
TGCAGCGGTGCCAAGCATAGTGAGCAGTTCTTC
CSGAKHSEQFF
>many|TRBJ2-5|TRBV7-2|-
TGTGCCAGCAGCTTAGGAGTAGGTAACCAAGAGACCCAGTACTTC
CASSLGVGNQETQYF
>many|TRBJ2-4|TRBV7-2|-
TGTGCCAGCAGCTTAGATGCGGGGGCCAAAAACATTCAGTACTTC
CASSLDAGAKNIQYF
>few|TRBJ2-1|TRBV3-2|-
TGTGCCAGCAGCCAAGTAAGCCCGGGACAGGGGAATTACAATGAGCAGTTCTTC
CASSQVSPGQGNYNEQFF
>few|TRBJ2-2|TRBV7-9|-
TGTGCCAGCAGCTTTTCCGCGGGGCACACCGGGGAGCTGTTTTTT
CASSFSAGHTGELFF
>-|TRBJ2-1|TRBV2|-
TGTGCCAGCAGTGTGGCGGCCTCCTACAATGAGCAGTTCTTC
CASSVAASYNEQFF
>medium-sized|TRBJ1-3|TRBV11-2|TRBD1
TGTGCCAGCAGCCCGATGGACAGGTCATTCTCTGGAAACACCATATATTTT
CASSPMDRSFSGNTIYF
>many|TRBJ1-4|TRBV7-9|TRBD1
TGTGCCAGCAGCGTGCGGACAGGGGGACTCAATGAAAAACTGTTTTTT
CASSVRTGGLNEKLFF
>many|TRBJ2-3|TRBV28|-
TGTGCCAGCAGTCCGTACACAGATACGCAGTATTTT
CASSPYTDTQYF
>many|TRBJ1-1|TRBV5-1|TRBD1
TGCGCCAGCAGCCTACAGGGGGCGCGGACTGAAGCTTTCTTT
CASSLQGARTEAFF
>many|TRBJ1-2|TRBV7-9|-
TGTGCCAGCAGCAGTGGCTATGGCTACACCTTC
CASSSGYGYTF
>many|TRBJ2-3|TRBV3-2|-
TGTGCCAGCAGAGAAAGCCCACTAGCGGGCGAAGCTAGCACAGATACGCAGTATTTT
CASRESPLAGEASTDTQYF
>-|TRBJ2-7|TRBV29-1|TRBD2
TGCAGCGTTGTTTTAGCGGGAGTGACTGACGAGCAGTACTTC
CSVVLAGVTDEQYF
>many|TRBJ2-1|TRBV6-2/TRBV6-3|-
TGTGCCAGCACCCCTATGGGGAAAAATGAGCAGTTCTTC
CASTPMGKNEQFF
>many|TRBJ2-1|TRBV4-1|TRBD2
TGCGCCAGCAGCCAGGGACTAGCGGGAAATGAGCAGTTCTTC
CASSQGLAGNEQFF
>many|TRBJ2-3|TRBV11-2|TRBD1
TGTGCCAGCAGCGGGGGGACAGGTTTTAGCACAGATACGCAGTATTTT
CASSGGTGFSTDTQYF
>few|TRBJ2-6|TRBV6-5|-
TGTGCCAGCAGGACACCCACTGGGGCCAACGTCCTGACTTTC
CASRTPTGANVLTF
>many|TRBJ2-2|TRBV18|-
TGTGCCAGCTCACCTCTGGCCGGGGAGCTGTTTTTT
CASSPLAGELFF
>many|TRBJ2-3|TRBV12-3/TRBV12-4|-
TGTGCCAGCAGTTCAAGCAGGGCAGGCACAGATACGCAGTATTTT
CASSSSRAGTDTQYF
>many|TRBJ1-2|TRBV5-5|-
TGTGCCAGCAGCTTCAGTTCCGGAGGCTATGGCTACACCTTC
CASSFSSGGYGYTF
>many|TRBJ1-3|TRBV4-3|-
TGCGCCAGCAGCCAAGATGATAAGGCTGGAAACACCATATATTTT
CASSQDDKAGNTIYF
>many|TRBJ2-2|TRBV11-3|-
TGTGCCAGCAGCCCCCGGGGCACCAGAAACACCGGGGAGCTGTTTTTT
CASSPRGTRNTGELFF
>many|TRBJ1-4|TRBV11-2|TRBD1
TGTGCCAGCAGCTCGTACGGGACAGCCAATGAAAAACTGTTTTTT
CASSSYGTANEKLFF
>few|TRBJ2-1|TRBV6-5|TRBD1
TGTGCCAGCAGATGGACAGGGAGCAATGAGCAGTTCTTC
CASRWTGSNEQFF
>-|TRBJ2-2|TRBV24-1|-
TGTGCCACGAGTAAGGCAACGAACACCGGGGAGCTGTTTTTT
CATSKATNTGELFF
>-|TRBJ2-7|TRBV6-2/TRBV6-3|TRBD1
TGTGCCAGCAGTTACTGGGACAGGGCCGGCGAGCAGTACTTC
CASSYWDRAGEQYF
>many|TRBJ1-6|TRBV12-3/TRBV12-4|-
TGTGCCAGCAAACTCCAGCGGACGGGGAATTCACCCCTCCACTTT
CASKLQRTGNSPLHF
>many|TRBJ1-5|TRBV4-2|-
TGTGCCAGCAGCCAAGATTATAGCAATCAGCCCCAGCATTTT
CASSQDYSNQPQHF
>many|TRBJ2-1|TRBV25-1|-
TGTGCCACCACCCGGAGGGAGCAGTTCTTC
CATTRREQFF
>many|TRBJ2-4|TRBV5-1|-
TGCGCCAGCAGCTCTGGGGAAAACATTCAGTACTTC
CASSSGENIQYF